This T cell receptor beta chain came from a study of blood T cell repertoires in COVID-19. Turning to the study itself: Acute and convalescent COVID-19 samples came from the United States, Italy and Spain. T cells, B-cell-depleted T cells, or PBMCs supplied cDNA or gDNA.

J gave up 3 bases and V 3 bases, and 3 bases lay outside the gene matches. The V gene's germline CDR1 is LNHDA and CDR2 SQIVND (reference sequence). The CDR3 covers 14 residues. Study processing details: Estimation of nucleated cell counts was performed using reference gene primer amplification. Repertoires were generated with immunoSEQ multiplex PCR, while TCRdb's copy carries only in-frame clones and drops some. From that table come the V and J calls and clone size; the DNA was used to work out D and trimming. The repertoire holds 110,000 to 150,000 clones, around 87% seen once, with more than 5% in the top ten.

The TCR originated in a human donor in a cohort sampled during active COVID-19. This chain connects TRBV19 to TRBJ2-7; 9 bases map to TRBD2. What was sequenced was peripheral blood. CDR3 residues: CASSMSSGSYEQYF. CDR3 nucleotides: TGTGCCAGTAGTATGAGTAGCGGGAGCTACGAGCAGTACTTC.